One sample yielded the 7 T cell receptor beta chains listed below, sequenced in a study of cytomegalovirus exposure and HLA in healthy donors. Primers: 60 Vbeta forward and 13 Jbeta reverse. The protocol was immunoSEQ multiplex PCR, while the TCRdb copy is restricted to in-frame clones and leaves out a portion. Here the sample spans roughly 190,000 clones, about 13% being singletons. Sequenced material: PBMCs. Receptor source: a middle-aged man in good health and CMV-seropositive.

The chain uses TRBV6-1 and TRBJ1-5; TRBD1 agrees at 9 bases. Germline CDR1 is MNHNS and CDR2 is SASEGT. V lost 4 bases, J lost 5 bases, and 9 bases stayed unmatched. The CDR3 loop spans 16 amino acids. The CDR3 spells CASSAGLTGGHQPQHF. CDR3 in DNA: TGTGCCAGCAGTGCGGGATTGACAGGGGGGCATCAGCCCCAGCATTTT.

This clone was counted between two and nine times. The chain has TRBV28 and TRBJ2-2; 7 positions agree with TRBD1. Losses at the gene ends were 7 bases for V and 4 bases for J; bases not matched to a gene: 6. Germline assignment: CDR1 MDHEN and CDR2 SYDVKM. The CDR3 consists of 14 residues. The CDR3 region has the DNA TGTGCCAGCACCCCCTCAGGGGGCACCGGGGAGCTGTTTTTT. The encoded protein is CASTPSGGTGELFF.

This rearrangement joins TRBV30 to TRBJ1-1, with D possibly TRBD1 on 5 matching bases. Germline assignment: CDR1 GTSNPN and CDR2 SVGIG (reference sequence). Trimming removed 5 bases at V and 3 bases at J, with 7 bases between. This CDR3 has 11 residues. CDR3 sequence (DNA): TGTGCCTGGTTCAGGGACACTGAAGCTTTCTTT. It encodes CAWFRDTEAFF.

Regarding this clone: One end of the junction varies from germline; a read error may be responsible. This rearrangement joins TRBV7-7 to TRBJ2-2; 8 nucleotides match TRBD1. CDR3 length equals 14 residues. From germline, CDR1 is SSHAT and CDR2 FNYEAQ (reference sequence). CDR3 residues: CASSVDRGTGELFF. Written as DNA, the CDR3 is TGTGCTAGCAGCGTCGACAGGGGCACCGGGGAGCTGTTTTTT.

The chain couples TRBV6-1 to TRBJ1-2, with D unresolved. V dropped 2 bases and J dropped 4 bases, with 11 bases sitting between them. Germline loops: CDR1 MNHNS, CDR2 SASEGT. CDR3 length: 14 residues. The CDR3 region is CASSEPGLGYGYTF. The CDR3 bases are TGTGCCAGCAGTGAACCGGGGTTGGGCTATGGCTACACCTTC.

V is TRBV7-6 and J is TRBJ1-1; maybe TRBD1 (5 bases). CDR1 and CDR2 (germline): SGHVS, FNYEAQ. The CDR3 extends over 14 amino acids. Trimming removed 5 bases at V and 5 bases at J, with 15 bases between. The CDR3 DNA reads TGTGCCAGCAGCCCCACGGGGGGATGGACTGAAGCTTTCTTT. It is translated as CASSPTGGWTEAFF.

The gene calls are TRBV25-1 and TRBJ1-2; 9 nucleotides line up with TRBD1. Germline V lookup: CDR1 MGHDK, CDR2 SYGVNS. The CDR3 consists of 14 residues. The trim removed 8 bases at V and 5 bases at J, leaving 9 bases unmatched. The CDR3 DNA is TGTGCCAGCTCGGGACAGGGAATTCGTTATGGCTACACCTTC. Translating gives CASSGQGIRYGYTF.